This T cell receptor beta chain was observed in a study of cytotoxic CD8 clonotypes in ibrutinib-treated CLL. The germline gives CDR1 SGHDT, CDR2 YYEEEE. Trimming shortened V by 1 base and J by 0 bases, and 7 bases separated the two germline ends. CDR3 length: 14 residues. This clone was recorded once. The antigen remains unidentified. Study-wide results and limits: Rising at ibrutinib response, clonality subsequently fell back toward baseline at progression.

TCRdb's table, derived via immunoSEQ multiplex PCR, lists solely in-frame clones and lacks some. The table records some 150,000 clones, over 75% of them present only once. V usage is TRBV5-6 and J usage is TRBJ1-2, with no clear D. The material sequenced was PBMCs, taken after 36 months of ibrutinib treatment. The origin of this receptor is a human donor with chronic lymphocytic leukemia. The chain's CDR3 is CASSLYRANYGYTF. The DNA of the CDR3 is TGTGCCAGCAGCTTGTATCGAGCTAACTATGGCTACACCTTC.